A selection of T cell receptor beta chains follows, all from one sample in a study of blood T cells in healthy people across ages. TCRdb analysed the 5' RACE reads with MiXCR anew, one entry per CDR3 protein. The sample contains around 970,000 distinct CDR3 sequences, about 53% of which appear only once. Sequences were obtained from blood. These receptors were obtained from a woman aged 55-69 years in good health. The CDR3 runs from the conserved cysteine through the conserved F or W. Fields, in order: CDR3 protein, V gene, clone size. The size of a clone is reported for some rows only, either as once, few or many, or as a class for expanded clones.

CDR3 protein: CASSLNSGGTDTQYF
V gene: TRBV5-1
clone size: .

CDR3 protein: CASSQEGTRFYEQYF
V gene: TRBV4-3
clone size: few

CDR3 protein: CASSYGLLGQPQHF
V gene: TRBV6-5
clone size: .

CDR3 protein: CASSSWGAGGTRYEQFF
V gene: TRBV3-1
clone size: few

CDR3 protein: CASGNYLAGDNEQFF
V gene: TRBV7-9
clone size: .

CDR3 protein: CATSDGGAGETQYF
V gene: TRBV24-1
clone size: few

CDR3 protein: CSVAGTSGRDEQYF
V gene: TRBV29-1
clone size: many

CDR3 protein: CATSGYSGRALDTQYF
V gene: TRBV15
clone size: .

CDR3 protein: CSVETATREKLFF
V gene: TRBV29-1
clone size: .

CDR3 protein: CASSTDRLVRNEQFF
V gene: TRBV9
clone size: .

CDR3 protein: CASSPRLAGVFEQYF
V gene: TRBV7-8
clone size: once

CDR3 protein: CASSGGTLSAYEQYF
V gene: TRBV25-1
clone size: few

CDR3 protein: CASSQVRVGSFYEQYF
V gene: TRBV4-2
clone size: .

CDR3 protein: CATSDFDTGGTDTQYF
V gene: TRBV24-1
clone size: few

CDR3 protein: CASSEMRVRTLSYEQYF
V gene: TRBV6-1
clone size: .

CDR3 protein: CSVSSTSGRRWRQETQYF
V gene: TRBV20-1
clone size: few

CDR3 protein: CASSVGGDHGTQYF
V gene: TRBV9
clone size: .

CDR3 protein: CASSLVGRAAETQYF
V gene: TRBV7-9
clone size: .

CDR3 protein: CASIRLAGGSSYNEQFF
V gene: TRBV27
clone size: .

CDR3 protein: CSARDHQGLNIQYF
V gene: TRBV20-1
clone size: .

CDR3 protein: CASSLAWGGGANVLTF
V gene: TRBV7-2
clone size: .

CDR3 protein: CASSTPGDAGYEQYF
V gene: TRBV28
clone size: few

CDR3 protein: CASETGGQRETQYF
V gene: TRBV13
clone size: few

CDR3 protein: CSARDFGTGTHEQYF
V gene: TRBV20-1
clone size: .

CDR3 protein: CATSRDPAGSYNEQFF
V gene: TRBV15
clone size: .

CDR3 protein: CASSLPLTGTSTDTQYF
V gene: TRBV28
clone size: .

CDR3 protein: CASSWGGTVNNQPQHF
V gene: TRBV12-3/TRBV12-4
clone size: few

CDR3 protein: CASSLQQGNRYEQYF
V gene: TRBV18
clone size: few

CDR3 protein: CASSERDSRDEQYF
V gene: TRBV7-2
clone size: .

CDR3 protein: CASRPGLAPAYEQYF
V gene: TRBV6-2/TRBV6-3
clone size: .

CDR3 protein: CASRLGLGEQFF
V gene: TRBV27
clone size: few

CDR3 protein: CASSLVRDQYNEQFF
V gene: TRBV11-1
clone size: .

CDR3 protein: CASSPQGLLSGANVLTF
V gene: TRBV6-2/TRBV6-3
clone size: .

CDR3 protein: CSDLLRQGTREQFF
V gene: TRBV29-1
clone size: .

CDR3 protein: CSVDTSGIYNEQYF
V gene: TRBV29-1
clone size: .

CDR3 protein: CASSLGSSGGTGELFF
V gene: TRBV5-1
clone size: .

CDR3 protein: CSAPTNFGANVLTF
V gene: TRBV20-1
clone size: many

CDR3 protein: CSARDSITDTQYF
V gene: TRBV20-1
clone size: once

CDR3 protein: CASRTLGTGIDYGYTF
V gene: TRBV12-3/TRBV12-4
clone size: .

CDR3 protein: CASSSAGRSTDTQYF
V gene: TRBV5-4
clone size: .

CDR3 protein: CASSQGGRRGYTF
V gene: TRBV3-1
clone size: .

CDR3 protein: CASSHQDRVLNYGYTF
V gene: TRBV3-1
clone size: few

CDR3 protein: CASSVGTGGNGELFF
V gene: TRBV9
clone size: once

CDR3 protein: CASSFTGRGTDTQYF
V gene: TRBV12-3/TRBV12-4
clone size: few

CDR3 protein: CASSLQGLAGEQFF
V gene: TRBV4-3
clone size: few